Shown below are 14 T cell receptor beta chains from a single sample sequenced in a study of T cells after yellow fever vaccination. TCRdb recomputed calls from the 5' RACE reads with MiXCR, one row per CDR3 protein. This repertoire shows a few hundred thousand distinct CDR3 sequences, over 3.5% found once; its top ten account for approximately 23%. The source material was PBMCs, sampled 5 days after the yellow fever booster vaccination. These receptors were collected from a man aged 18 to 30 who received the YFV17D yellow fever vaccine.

CDR3 amino acids: CASSGSRVFF. The DNA for the CDR3 is TGTGCCAGCAGTGGGTCCCGAGTGTTTTTT. The V and J genes are TRBV25-1 and TRBJ1-4; D ambiguous. V was cut by 4 bases and J by 15 bases, with 9 bases left in between. This CDR3 comprises 10 residues. The germline CDR1 and CDR2 sequences are MGHDK and SYGVNS.

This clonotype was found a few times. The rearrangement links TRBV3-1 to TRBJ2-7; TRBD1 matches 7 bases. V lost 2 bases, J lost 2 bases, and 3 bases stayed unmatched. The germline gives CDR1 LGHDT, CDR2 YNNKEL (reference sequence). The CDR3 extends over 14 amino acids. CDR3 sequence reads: CASSQRDSPYEQYF. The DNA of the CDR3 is TGTGCCAGCAGCCAAAGGGACAGCCCCTACGAGCAGTACTTC.

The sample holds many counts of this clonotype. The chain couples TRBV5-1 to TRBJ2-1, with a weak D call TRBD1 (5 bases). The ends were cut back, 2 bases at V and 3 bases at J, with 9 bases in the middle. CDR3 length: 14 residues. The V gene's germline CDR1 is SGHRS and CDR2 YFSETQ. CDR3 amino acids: CASSFGQGYNEQFF. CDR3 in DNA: TGCGCCAGCAGCTTCGGGCAGGGCTACAATGAGCAGTTCTTC.

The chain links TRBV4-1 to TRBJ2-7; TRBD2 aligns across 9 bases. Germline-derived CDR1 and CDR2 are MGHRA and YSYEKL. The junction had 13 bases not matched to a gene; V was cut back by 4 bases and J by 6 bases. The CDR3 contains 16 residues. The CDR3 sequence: CASSLQGTGLAGEQYF. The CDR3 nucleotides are TGCGCCAGCAGCCTTCAGGGGACGGGACTAGCCGGCGAGCAGTACTTC.

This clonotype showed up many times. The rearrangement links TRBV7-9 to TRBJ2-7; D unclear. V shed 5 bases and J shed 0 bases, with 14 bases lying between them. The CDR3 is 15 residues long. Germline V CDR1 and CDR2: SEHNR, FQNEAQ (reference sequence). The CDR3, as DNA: TGTGCCAGCAGCCGCCTTGGGGATCGCTCCTACGAGCAGTACTTC. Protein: CASSRLGDRSYEQYF.

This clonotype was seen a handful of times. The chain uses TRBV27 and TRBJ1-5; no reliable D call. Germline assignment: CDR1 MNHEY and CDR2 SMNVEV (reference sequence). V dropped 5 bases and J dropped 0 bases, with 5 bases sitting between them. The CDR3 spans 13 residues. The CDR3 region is CASSRFSNQPQHF. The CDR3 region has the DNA TGTGCCAGCAGTAGGTTTAGCAATCAGCCCCAGCATTTT.

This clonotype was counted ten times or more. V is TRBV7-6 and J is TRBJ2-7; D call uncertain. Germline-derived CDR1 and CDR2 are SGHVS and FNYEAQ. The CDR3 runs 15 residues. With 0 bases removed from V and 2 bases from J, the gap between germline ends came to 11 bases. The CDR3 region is CASSLAVGWTYEQYV. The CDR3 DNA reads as TGTGCCAGCAGCTTAGCGGTGGGGTGGACCTACGAGCAGTACGTC.

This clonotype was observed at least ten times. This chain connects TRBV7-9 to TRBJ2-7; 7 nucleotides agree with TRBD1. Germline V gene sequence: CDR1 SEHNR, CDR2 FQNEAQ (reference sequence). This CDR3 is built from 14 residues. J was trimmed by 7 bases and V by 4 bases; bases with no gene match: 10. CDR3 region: CASSSLTGSGEQYV. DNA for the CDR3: TGTGCCAGCAGCTCCTTGACAGGGTCAGGGGAGCAGTACGTC.

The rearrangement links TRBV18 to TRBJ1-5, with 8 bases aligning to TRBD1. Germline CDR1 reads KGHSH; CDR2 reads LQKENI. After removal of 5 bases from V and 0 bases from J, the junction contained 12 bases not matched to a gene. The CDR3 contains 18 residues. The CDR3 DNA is TGTGCCAGCTCAAGAATCGGGACAGGCCTATATAGCAATCAGCCCCAGCATTTT. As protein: CASSRIGTGLYSNQPQHF.

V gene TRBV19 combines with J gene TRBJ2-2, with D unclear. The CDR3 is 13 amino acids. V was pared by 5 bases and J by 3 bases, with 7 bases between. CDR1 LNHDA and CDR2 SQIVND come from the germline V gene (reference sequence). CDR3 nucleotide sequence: TGTGCCAGTAGTGCGGTACACACCGGGGAGCTGTTTTTT. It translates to CASSAVHTGELFF.

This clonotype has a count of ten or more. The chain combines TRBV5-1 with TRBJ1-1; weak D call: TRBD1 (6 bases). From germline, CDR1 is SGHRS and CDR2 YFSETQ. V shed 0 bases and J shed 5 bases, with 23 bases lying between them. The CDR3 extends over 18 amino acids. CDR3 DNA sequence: TGCGCCAGCAGCTTGGTCGCTCCCGACAGGTGGGGTAGTACTGAAGCTTTCTTT. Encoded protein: CASSLVAPDRWGSTEAFF.

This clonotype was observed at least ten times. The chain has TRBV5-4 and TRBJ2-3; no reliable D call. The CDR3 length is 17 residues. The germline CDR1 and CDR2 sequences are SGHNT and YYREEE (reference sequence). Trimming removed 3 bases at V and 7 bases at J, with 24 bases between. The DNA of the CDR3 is TGTGCCAGCAGCTCGACGACCAGTAGAGAAACCCGTTATACGCAGTATTTT. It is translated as CASSSTTSRETRYTQYF.

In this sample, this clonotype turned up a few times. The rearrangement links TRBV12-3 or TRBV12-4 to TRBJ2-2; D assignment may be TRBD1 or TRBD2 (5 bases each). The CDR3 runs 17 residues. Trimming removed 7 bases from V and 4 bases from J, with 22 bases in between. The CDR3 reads CASTLLHGADSTGELFF. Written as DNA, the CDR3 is TGTGCCAGCACTCTCCTCCACGGGGCAGATTCCACCGGGGAGCTGTTTTTT.

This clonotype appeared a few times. The CDR3 DNA reads TGCAGCGTTGAAGAGGTGTTGGCGAATGAGCAGTTCTTC. This codes for CSVEEVLANEQFF. The chain links TRBV29-1 to TRBJ2-1; D uncertain. Germline V gives CDR1 SQVTM, CDR2 ANQGSEA. This CDR3 region has 13 residues. Trimming took off 0 bases at V and 7 bases at J, with 10 bases between the two ends.